The sequence of this TCR beta chain was determined in a study of blood T cell repertoires in COVID-19. Study at large: Material from acute and convalescent COVID-19 was sourced from the United States, Italy and Spain. Sources were T cells, B-cell-depleted T cells, or PBMCs; the material itself was cDNA or gDNA.

In the study's own analysis: Reference gene primer amplification gave nucleated cell count estimates. Assay: immunoSEQ multiplex PCR; the TCRdb copy retains only in-frame clones and omits some. V, J and clone size derive from that table, while D and trimming were established from the DNA sequence. The data show approximately 200,000 clones, with about 87% seen just once and about 4.1% held by the top ten. This clone was seen only once. This CDR3 contains 15 residues. Per the germline V gene, CDR1 is DFQATT and CDR2 is SNEGSKA (reference sequence). Trimming left V 3 bases short and J 6 bases short, with 18 bases between.

This clonotype was sampled from a woman aged 25 to 39 with acute or convalescent COVID-19. The material sequenced was peripheral blood. J is TRBJ1-5 and V is TRBV20-1, with TRBD1 as a possible D gene (5 bases). For the CDR3, the DNA is TGCAGTGCTAGTGATGGGGGTTACGGGAGTCAGCCCCAGCATTTT. Translating it yields CSASDGGYGSQPQHF.